These 21 T cell receptor beta chains originate from one sample sequenced in a study of graft-versus-host responses after intestinal transplantation. Profiled with immunoSEQ multiplex PCR; TCRdb holds only in-frame clones, not every one. The table lists around 19,000 clones, roughly 40% of them singletons. The source was alloreactive CD4+ T cells from a mixed lymphocyte reaction culture, collected before transplantation. Subset denoted: CFSE-low proliferating T cells sorted from roughly 6-day pre-transplant mixed lymphocyte reaction (GvH or HvG direction). Receptors originate from a human patient who was an organ donor for intestinal transplantation.

The chain couples TRBV5-5 to TRBJ2-5, with 8 bases identical to TRBD1. CDR3 size: 14 residues. Per germline, CDR1 SGHKS and CDR2 YYEKEE (reference sequence). Losses at the gene ends were 4 bases for V and 2 bases for J; bases not matched to a gene: 4. The CDR3 DNA follows: TGTGCCAGCAGCCAGGGGGCGCATCAAGAGACCCAGTACTTC. Its protein is CASSQGAHQETQYF.

The genes are TRBV18 and TRBJ1-5, with D possibly being TRBD1 (6 bases). The CDR3 length is 14 residues. Germline CDR1 reads KGHSH; CDR2 reads LQKENI. V lost 3 bases, J lost 7 bases, and 13 bases lay in between. The CDR3 loop reads CASSPTGQPQPQHF. The CDR3 coding sequence is TGTGCCAGCTCACCGACCGGACAGCCCCAGCCCCAGCATTTT.

This clone was observed a few times. This chain connects TRBV7-6 to TRBJ2-5, with D perhaps matching TRBD1 (5 bases). V lost 6 bases, J lost 0 bases, and 8 bases lay in between. Germline CDR1 and CDR2: SGHVS and FNYEAQ. This CDR3 comprises 13 residues. The CDR3 spells CASSRQNQETQYF. As DNA, the CDR3 is TGTGCCAGCAGTAGACAGAACCAAGAGACCCAGTACTTC.

The genes are TRBV28 and TRBJ1-5, with a weak D call TRBD1 (5 bases). The CDR3 consists of 13 residues. Germline V gives CDR1 MDHEN, CDR2 SYDVKM. With 7 bases removed from V and 6 bases from J, the gap between germline ends came to 13 bases. CDR3 DNA: TGTGCCAGCATGGGGGGGGAGGGTCAGCCCCAGCATTTT. Its protein is CASMGGEGQPQHF.

The chain uses TRBV11-2 and TRBJ1-5, with TRBD1 matching over 7 bases. Germline trimming cut 5 bases from V and 4 bases from J; bases unmatched to any gene: 11. This CDR3 is built from 16 residues. Looked up from germline, CDR1 is SGHAT and CDR2 is FQNNGV. The CDR3 is CASSPTTGTENQPQHF. The CDR3 DNA reads TGTGCCAGCAGCCCAACGACCGGGACAGAGAATCAGCCCCAGCATTTT.

This chain joins TRBV5-1 and TRBJ1-2; D is unresolved. This CDR3 is 14 amino acids long. The germline gives CDR1 SGHRS, CDR2 YFSETQ. Trimming took off 0 bases at V and 1 base at J, with 7 bases between the two ends. In DNA form, the CDR3 reads TGCGCCAGCAGCTTGGGATCCCTTAACTATGGCTACACCTTC. As protein: CASSLGSLNYGYTF.

This clone appeared a few times. The rearrangement uses TRBV6-1 and TRBJ1-1; D ambiguous. Per germline, CDR1 MNHNS and CDR2 SASEGT. The V end was cut by 5 bases, the J end by 3 bases, with 13 bases between. CDR3 size: 14 residues. CDR3 loop: CASSPGPVYTEAFF. CDR3 DNA sequence: TGTGCCAGCAGTCCCGGTCCGGTGTACACTGAAGCTTTCTTT.

This clone has a handful of counts. The rearrangement links TRBV5-1 to TRBJ2-1, with D uncertain. CDR3 size: 13 residues. Trimming took 4 bases from V and 6 from J, leaving 11 bases between them. The germline CDR1 and CDR2 sequences are SGHRS and YFSETQ. The CDR3 DNA sequence: TGCGCCAGCAGCGAGCCTCATTCCAATGAGCAGTTCTTC. This gives the protein CASSEPHSNEQFF.

The chain links TRBV28 to TRBJ2-2; tentatively, D is TRBD2 (5 bases). The germline V and J ends were trimmed by 7 bases and 5 bases, with 20 bases remaining between them. CDR3 size: 16 residues. CDR1 MDHEN and CDR2 SYDVKM come from the germline V gene. CDR3 coding DNA: TGTGCCAGCAATGGAGGACGGAGAACCCCAACCGGGGAGCTGTTTTTT. Its protein is CASNGGRRTPTGELFF. The full variable domain, in which reference TRBV28 and TRBJ2-2 provide the parts outside the CDR3, is DVKVTQSSRYLVKRTGEKVFLECVQDMDHENMFWYRQDPGLGLRLIYFSYDVKMKEKGDIPEGYSVSREKKERFSLILESASTNQTSMYLCASNGGRRTPTGELFFGEGSRLTVL.

V and J are TRBV5-4 and TRBJ2-2; D remains unclear. The V gene's germline CDR1 is SGHNT and CDR2 YYREEE (reference sequence). V shed 4 bases and J shed 3 bases, with 10 bases lying between them. The CDR3 runs 14 residues. CDR3 sequence reads: CASSTVRDTGELFF. The DNA for the CDR3 is TGTGCCAGCAGCACCGTTCGTGACACCGGGGAGCTGTTTTTT.

In this sample, this clone turned up a few times. The chain combines TRBV18 with TRBJ2-7, with 8 bases aligning to TRBD2. Trimming cost V 6 bases and J 5 bases; bases outside gene matches: 12. The germline V gene has CDR1 KGHSH and CDR2 LQKENI. The CDR3 sequence is 15 residues long. The CDR3 reads CASSSALAGGHEQYF. In nucleotides, the CDR3 is TGTGCCAGCTCCTCGGCCCTAGCGGGCGGCCACGAGCAGTACTTC. Variable domain in full (rest from reference TRBV18 and TRBJ2-7): NAGVMQNPRHLVRRRGQEARLRCSPMKGHSHVYWYRQLPEEGLKFMVYLQKENIIDESGMPKERFSAEFPKEGPSILRIQQVVRGDSAAYFCASSSALAGGHEQYFGPGTRLTVT.

This chain links TRBV6-5 with TRBJ2-1; 8 nucleotides line up with TRBD1. CDR1 MNHEY and CDR2 SVGAGI come from the germline V gene. Trimming at V came to 2 bases and at J to 6 bases, leaving 9 bases not matched to a gene. The CDR3 sequence is 16 residues long. CDR3 sequence (DNA): TGTGCCAGCAGTTACCATACGGACAGGGTTATCAATGAGCAGTTCTTC. It specifies CASSYHTDRVINEQFF.

The J gene is TRBJ1-2, the V gene TRBV6-4, with no clear D. Germline V gene lookup returns CDR1 MRHNA and CDR2 SNTAGT. V gave up 8 bases and J gave up 0 bases, with 13 bases separating them. The CDR3 consists of 14 residues. The CDR3 here is CASGRTESNYGYTF. CDR3 coding DNA: TGTGCCAGCGGACGGACGGAGTCTAACTATGGCTACACCTTC.

This rearrangement joins TRBV28 to TRBJ2-5, with 8 bases matching TRBD1. V lost 5 bases, J lost 4 bases, and 9 bases stayed unmatched. Germline V lookup: CDR1 MDHEN, CDR2 SYDVKM. The CDR3 is 15 residues long. The CDR3 protein is CASSDRGFGRETQYF. The CDR3 nucleotides are TGTGCCAGCAGTGACAGGGGTTTCGGTAGAGAGACCCAGTACTTC.

The V and J genes are TRBV6-1 and TRBJ2-7; D is possibly TRBD1 (6 bases). Germline V gene data show CDR1 as MNHNS and CDR2 as SASEGT. The CDR3 runs to 14 residues. V shed 5 bases and J shed 2 bases, with 13 bases lying between them. The DNA of the CDR3 is TGTGCCAGCAGTCGTGACAGGTCCCCCTACGAGCAGTACTTC. Translating gives CASSRDRSPYEQYF.

This chain joins TRBV15 and TRBJ1-1, with D uncertain. V was clipped by 3 bases and J by 1 base, with 9 bases between them. This CDR3 comprises 14 residues. The germline gives CDR1 LNHNV, CDR2 YYDKDF (reference sequence). The CDR3 here is CATSSDQRNTEAFF. Here the CDR3 DNA reads TGTGCCACCAGCAGTGACCAGAGGAACACTGAAGCTTTCTTT.

V gene TRBV5-1 combines with J gene TRBJ2-3, with D unresolved. CDR1 and CDR2 (germline): SGHRS, YFSETQ. The V gene lost 0 bases and the J gene lost 0 bases, with 8 bases spanning the gap. The CDR3 loop spans 15 amino acids. DNA of the CDR3: TGCGCCAGCAGCTTGGGCGGAGCTAGCACAGATACGCAGTATTTT. It translates to CASSLGGASTDTQYF.

The chain combines TRBV19 with TRBJ1-1; no clear D gene. The V end lost 0 bases, the J end lost 1 base, and 6 bases lay between the germline ends. This CDR3 has 14 residues. The V gene's germline CDR1 is LNHDA and CDR2 SQIVND (reference sequence). The CDR3 spells CASSIEGGNTEAFF. The CDR3 DNA follows: TGTGCCAGTAGTATAGAGGGCGGGAACACTGAAGCTTTCTTT. Full variable domain (remainder filled in from reference TRBV19 and TRBJ1-1): DGGITQSPKYLFRKEGQNVTLSCEQNLNHDAMYWYRQDPGQGLRLIYYSQIVNDFQKGDIAEGYSVSREKKESFPLTVTSAQKNPTAFYLCASSIEGGNTEAFFGQGTRLTVV.

The V gene is TRBV11-2, the J gene TRBJ2-3, with TRBD2 identical over 8 bases. This CDR3 has 17 amino acids. Germline lookup yields CDR1 SGHAT and CDR2 FQNNGV. The ends lost 5 bases at V and 0 bases at J; junction bases unmatched: 10. The CDR3 sequence: CASSRLNPSGSTDTQYF. The DNA of the CDR3 is TGTGCCAGCAGCAGACTTAATCCTAGCGGGAGCACAGATACGCAGTATTTT.

This clone is medium-sized in the sample. CDR3 bases: TGTGCCAGCAGCGTGCGTAGCGGGACCAGCTCCTACGAGCAGTACTTC. Translating gives CASSVRSGTSSYEQYF. The chain uses TRBV7-2 and TRBJ2-7; 8 bases align to TRBD2. The CDR3 is made up of 16 amino acids. Losses at the gene ends were 5 bases for V and 0 bases for J; bases not matched to a gene: 9. CDR1 and CDR2 (germline): SGHTA, FQGNSA.

The genes are TRBV9 and TRBJ1-1, with D possibly matching TRBD1 (6 bases). This CDR3 comprises 14 residues. The ends were cut back, 4 bases at V and 4 bases at J, with 14 bases in the middle. Germline CDR1 reads SGDLS; CDR2 reads YYNGEE. This chain's CDR3 is CASSTQSGATEAFF. In nucleotides, the CDR3 is TGTGCCAGCAGCACTCAGTCAGGGGCCACTGAAGCTTTCTTT.